This section outlines one TCR beta chain sequence together with its context. Its specificity is not known. This sample is drawn from a study of CD8 T cells in ankylosing spondylitis. Regarding the study as a whole: Reportedly, matched ankylosing spondylitis synovial fluid was significantly enriched for disease-linked clones.

Deletions cut 6 bases from V and 5 bases from J, with 14 bases between. The germline CDR1 and CDR2 sequences are SEHNR and FQNEAQ (reference sequence). The CDR3 is made up of 14 amino acids. From the 5' RACE reads, TCRdb called clonotypes with MiXCR, one entry per CDR3 protein. The data contain some 100,000 distinct CDR3 sequences, 7.5% to 9% of them singletons. This TCR was sampled from a male donor with ankylosing spondylitis or in good health (not recorded which). The sequenced sample was blood, either unsorted or a sorted T cell fraction (not recorded which). This chain uses TRBV7-9 with TRBJ2-1; D gene unclear. The CDR3 DNA sequence: TGTGCCAGCAGGCTCACGGGTAGGAACAATGAGCAGTTCTTC. It translates to CASRLTGRNNEQFF.